These 16 T cell receptor beta chains were sequenced from one sample in a study of a mutant IDH1 vaccine in newly diagnosed glioma. Using immunoSEQ multiplex PCR, the repertoire was profiled, and TCRdb retains in-frame clones only, with some absent. Seen here are around 54,000 clones, approximately 81% observed once, and the top ten hold nearly 20%. The time point: baseline, week 1 (first vaccination visit). Treatment indicated: pre-vaccination baseline after standard-of-care therapy. Sample: PBMCs, taken from a glioma patient treated with radiotherapy, temozolomide or both. The receptors come from a young man with glioma.

The chain uses TRBV19 and TRBJ1-3; a possible D gene is TRBD1 (6 bases). CDR3 length: 14 residues. Per the germline V gene, CDR1 is LNHDA and CDR2 is SQIVND (reference sequence). Trimming pared 8 bases from V and 0 bases from J, leaving 11 bases between. CDR3 sequence (DNA): TGTGCCAGTCAGACAGGAAACTCTGGAAACACCATATATTTT. Its translation is CASQTGNSGNTIYF.

This clone has a handful of counts. The chain links TRBV9 to TRBJ1-2; D ambiguous. Germline CDR1 reads SGDLS; CDR2 reads YYNGEE. The CDR3 has 13 amino acids. V was shortened by 6 bases and J by 8 bases, with 17 bases between the two germline ends. The CDR3 region is CASTTGPREGYTF. Here the CDR3 DNA reads TGTGCCAGCACCACCGGACCTAGGGAGGGCTACACCTTC.

The V call is TRBV4-1, the J call TRBJ1-1; no reliable D call. The CDR3 extends over 13 amino acids. The ends were cut back, 6 bases at V and 8 bases at J, with 16 bases in the middle. Germline V gene lookup returns CDR1 MGHRA and CDR2 YSYEKL. CDR3 coding DNA: TGCGCCAGCAGTCAAATAGGTCGTCCCGAAGCTTTCTTT. Its protein is CASSQIGRPEAFF.

The rearrangement links TRBV7-2 to TRBJ2-1; D remains ambiguous. CDR1 and CDR2 (germline): SGHTA, FQGNSA. The V end lost 4 bases, the J end lost 7 bases, and 20 bases lay between the germline ends. The CDR3 is 16 amino acids. The CDR3 loop is CASSSRQWPLRNEQFF. The CDR3 nucleotides read TGTGCCAGCAGCTCCCGACAATGGCCTCTCCGAAATGAGCAGTTCTTC. The full variable domain, with the rest looked up from reference TRBV7-2 and TRBJ2-1, is GAGVSQSPSNKVTEKGKDVELRCDPISGHTALYWYRQSLGQGLEFLIYFQGNSAPDKSGLPSDRFSAERTGGSVSTLTIQRTQQEDSAVYLCASSSRQWPLRNEQFFGPGTRLTVL.

The V and J genes are TRBV19 and TRBJ2-1, with 16 bases aligning to TRBD2. CDR3 length: 16 amino acids. Germline assignment: CDR1 LNHDA and CDR2 SQIVND (reference sequence). V shed 7 bases and J 5 bases; nucleotides not matched to a gene: 5. The CDR3 DNA reads TGTGCCAGTAAACCGGGACTAGCGGGAGGGGACAATGAGCAGTTCTTC. Its protein product is CASKPGLAGGDNEQFF.

The chain joins TRBV9 to TRBJ2-3; D not certain. This CDR3 is built from 13 residues. The ends were cut back, 0 bases at V and 5 bases at J, with 7 bases in the middle. Germline loops: CDR1 SGDLS, CDR2 YYNGEE. The CDR3 coding sequence is TGTGCCAGCAGCGTAGGCTGGGGAGATACGCAGTATTTT. It translates to CASSVGWGDTQYF.

This clone was picked up one time. The V gene is TRBV5-8, the J gene TRBJ1-6; D unclear. Per the germline V gene, CDR1 is SGHTS and CDR2 is YDEGEE. This CDR3 is 14 amino acids long. Between the trimmed V and J ends, which lost 4 bases and 4 bases, there was a span of 9 bases. This chain's CDR3 is CASSIARYNSPLHF. The CDR3 nucleotides are TGTGCCAGCAGCATAGCGCGGTATAATTCACCCCTCCACTTT. The full variable domain, its missing parts supplied by reference TRBV5-8 and TRBJ1-6, is EAGVTQSPTHLIKTRGQQATLRCSPISGHTSVYWYQQALGLGLQFLLWYDEGEERNRGNFPPRFSGRQFPNYSSELNVNALELEDSALYLCASSIARYNSPLHFGNGTRLTVT.

V usage is TRBV5-4 and J usage is TRBJ2-3; 7 bases line up with TRBD2. Germline loops: CDR1 SGHNT, CDR2 YYREEE (reference sequence). The ends lost 2 bases at V and 2 bases at J; junction bases unmatched: 5. This CDR3 spans 15 amino acids. DNA of the CDR3: TGTGCCAGCAGCTTTCCCGGGACTAACACAGATACGCAGTATTTT. Protein: CASSFPGTNTDTQYF.

The chain uses TRBV5-8 and TRBJ2-6, with D unclear. Deletions cut 5 bases from V and 3 bases from J, with 12 bases between. The CDR3 runs to 15 residues. The germline gives CDR1 SGHTS, CDR2 YDEGEE. CDR3 amino acids: CASSSERHGANVLTF. The CDR3 coding sequence is TGTGCCAGCAGTTCCGAGAGACATGGGGCCAACGTCCTGACTTTC.

This clone was seen more than once but under ten times. The V and J genes are TRBV5-1 and TRBJ1-4; TRBD1 aligns across 7 bases. Losses at the gene ends were 3 bases for V and 4 bases for J; bases not matched to a gene: 3. Germline CDR1 is SGHRS and CDR2 is YFSETQ. This CDR3 comprises 14 residues. The CDR3 region has the DNA TGCGCCAGCAGCTCCGGGACAGTTAATGAAAAACTGTTTTTT. Encoded protein: CASSSGTVNEKLFF.

V and J are TRBV6-5 and TRBJ2-7; D possibly matches TRBD1 or TRBD2 (5 bases each). The CDR3 loop spans 12 amino acids. Germline CDR1 MNHEY, CDR2 SVGAGI. V lost 5 bases to trimming and J lost 3 bases, with 8 bases between them. CDR3 sequence: CASSGTYYEQYF. CDR3 DNA: TGTGCCAGCAGTGGGACGTACTACGAGCAGTACTTC.

V gene TRBV5-6 combines with J gene TRBJ1-1, with TRBD1 as a possible D gene (6 bases). The CDR3 has 14 amino acids. V lost 3 bases to trimming and J lost 4 bases, with 13 bases between them. The V gene's germline CDR1 is SGHDT and CDR2 YYEEEE. CDR3: CASSSPYRATEAFF. For the CDR3, the DNA is TGTGCCAGCAGCTCCCCTTACAGGGCCACTGAAGCTTTCTTT.

The V gene is TRBV15, the J gene TRBJ2-5; the D gene is possibly TRBD2 (6 bases). Germline V gene lookup returns CDR1 LNHNV and CDR2 YYDKDF (reference sequence). V lost 0 bases and J lost 6, with 11 bases in between. The CDR3 covers 14 residues. Written as DNA, the CDR3 is TGTGCCACCAGCAGAGATGTAGCGGCGAAGACCCAGTACTTC. As protein: CATSRDVAAKTQYF.

V usage is TRBV6-5 and J usage is TRBJ1-1; 8 bases map to TRBD1. The CDR3 is made up of 15 amino acids. The germline gives CDR1 MNHEY, CDR2 SVGAGI. V lost 4 bases and J lost 0; bases outside the gene matches: 4. CDR3 amino acids: CASSLTQGVNTEAFF. In DNA, the CDR3 is TGTGCCAGCAGTTTAACACAGGGGGTGAACACTGAAGCTTTCTTT.

A few counts support this clone. The V and J genes are TRBV19 and TRBJ1-1; unclear D gene. Germline values: CDR1 LNHDA, CDR2 SQIVND (reference sequence). The CDR3 spans 14 residues. The germline V and J ends were trimmed by 1 base and 1 base, with 7 bases remaining between them. This CDR3 reads CASSIAASNTEAFF. DNA for the CDR3: TGTGCCAGTAGTATAGCGGCGTCGAACACTGAAGCTTTCTTT.

This chain links TRBV2 with TRBJ2-7; D may be TRBD1 (5 bases). Germline-derived CDR1 and CDR2 are SNHLY and FYNNEI. The CDR3 length is 15 residues. V was cut by 3 bases and J by 3 bases, with 15 bases left in between. In DNA, the CDR3 is TGTGCCAGCAGTGAGAAGACAGATCACTACTACGAGCAGTACTTC. Amino acids: CASSEKTDHYYEQYF.